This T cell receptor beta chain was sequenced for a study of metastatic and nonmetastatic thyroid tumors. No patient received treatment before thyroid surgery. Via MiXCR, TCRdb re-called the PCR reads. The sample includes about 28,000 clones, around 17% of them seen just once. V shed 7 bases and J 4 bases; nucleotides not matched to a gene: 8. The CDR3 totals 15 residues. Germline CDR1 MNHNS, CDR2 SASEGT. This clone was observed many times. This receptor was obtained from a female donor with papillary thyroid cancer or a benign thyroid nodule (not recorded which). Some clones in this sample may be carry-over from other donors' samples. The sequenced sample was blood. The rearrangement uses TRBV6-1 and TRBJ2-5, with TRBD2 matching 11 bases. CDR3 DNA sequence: TGTGCCAGCAACCTATTAGCGGGAGGGGGAGAGACCCAGTACTTC. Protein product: CASNLLAGGGETQYF.